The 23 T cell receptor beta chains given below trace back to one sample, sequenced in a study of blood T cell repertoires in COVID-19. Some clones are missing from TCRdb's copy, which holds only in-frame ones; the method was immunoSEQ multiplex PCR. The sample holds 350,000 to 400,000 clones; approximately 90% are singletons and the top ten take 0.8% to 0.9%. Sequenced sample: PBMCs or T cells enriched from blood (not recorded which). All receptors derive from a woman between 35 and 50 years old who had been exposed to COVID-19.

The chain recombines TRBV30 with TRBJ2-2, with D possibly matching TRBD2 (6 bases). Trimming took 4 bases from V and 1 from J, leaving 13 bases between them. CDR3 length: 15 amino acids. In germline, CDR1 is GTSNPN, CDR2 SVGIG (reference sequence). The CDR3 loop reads CAWIGGPLNTGELFF. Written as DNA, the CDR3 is TGTGCCTGGATCGGGGGACCATTGAACACCGGGGAGCTGTTTTTT.

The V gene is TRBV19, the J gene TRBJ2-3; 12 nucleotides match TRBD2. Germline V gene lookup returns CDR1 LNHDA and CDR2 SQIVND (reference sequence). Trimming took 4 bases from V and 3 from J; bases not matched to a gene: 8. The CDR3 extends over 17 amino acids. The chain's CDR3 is CASSTRTSGVVTDTQYF. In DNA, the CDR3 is TGTGCCAGTAGTACTAGGACTAGCGGGGTTGTAACAGATACGCAGTATTTT.

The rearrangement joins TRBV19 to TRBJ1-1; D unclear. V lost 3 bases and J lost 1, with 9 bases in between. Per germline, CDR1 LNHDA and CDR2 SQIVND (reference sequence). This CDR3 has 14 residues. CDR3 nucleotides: TGTGCCAGTAGTATCTCGGGAAGGAACACTGAAGCTTTCTTT. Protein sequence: CASSISGRNTEAFF.

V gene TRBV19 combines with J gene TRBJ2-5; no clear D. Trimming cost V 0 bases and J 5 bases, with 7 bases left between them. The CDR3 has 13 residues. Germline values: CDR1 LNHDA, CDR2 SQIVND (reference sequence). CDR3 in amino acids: CASSIDHLETQYF. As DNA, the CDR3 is TGTGCCAGTAGTATAGATCATTTGGAGACCCAGTACTTC.

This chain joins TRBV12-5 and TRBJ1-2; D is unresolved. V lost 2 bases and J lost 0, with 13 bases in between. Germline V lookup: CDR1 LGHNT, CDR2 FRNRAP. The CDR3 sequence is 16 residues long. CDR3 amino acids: CASGLLGSTSNYGYTF. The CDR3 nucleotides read TGTGCTAGTGGTTTGTTGGGCAGCACCTCTAACTATGGCTACACCTTC.

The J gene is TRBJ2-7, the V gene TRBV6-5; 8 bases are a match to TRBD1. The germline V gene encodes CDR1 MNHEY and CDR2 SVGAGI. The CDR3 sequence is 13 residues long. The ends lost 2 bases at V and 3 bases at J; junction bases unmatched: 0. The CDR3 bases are TGTGCCAGCAGTTACGGGACAGGCTACGAGCAGTACTTC. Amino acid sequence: CASSYGTGYEQYF.

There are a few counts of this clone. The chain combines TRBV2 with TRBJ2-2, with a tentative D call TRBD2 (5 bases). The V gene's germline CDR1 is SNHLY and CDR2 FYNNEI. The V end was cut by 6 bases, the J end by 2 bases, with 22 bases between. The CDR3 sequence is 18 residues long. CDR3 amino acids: CASREGDRAAKNTGELFF. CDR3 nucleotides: TGTGCCAGCAGAGAGGGTGACCGGGCCGCCAAAAACACCGGGGAGCTGTTTTTT. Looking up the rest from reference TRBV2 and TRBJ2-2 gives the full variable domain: EPEVTQTPSHQVTQMGQEVILRCVPISNHLYFYWYRQILGQKVEFLVSFYNNEISEKSEIFDDQFSVERPDGSNFTLKIRSTKLEDSAMYFCASREGDRAAKNTGELFFGEGSRLTVL.

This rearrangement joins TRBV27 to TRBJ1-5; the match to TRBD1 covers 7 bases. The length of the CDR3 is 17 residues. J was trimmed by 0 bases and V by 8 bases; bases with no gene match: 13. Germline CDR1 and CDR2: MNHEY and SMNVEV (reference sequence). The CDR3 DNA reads TGTGCCAGCCCAATTACAGGGGAACGATATAGCAATCAGCCCCAGCATTTT. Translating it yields CASPITGERYSNQPQHF.

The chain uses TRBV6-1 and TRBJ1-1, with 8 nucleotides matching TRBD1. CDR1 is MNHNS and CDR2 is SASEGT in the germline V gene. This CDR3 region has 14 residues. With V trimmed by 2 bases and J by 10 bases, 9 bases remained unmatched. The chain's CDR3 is CASSERDRTIGAFF. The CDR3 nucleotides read TGTGCCAGCAGTGAAAGGGACAGGACAATAGGAGCTTTCTTT.

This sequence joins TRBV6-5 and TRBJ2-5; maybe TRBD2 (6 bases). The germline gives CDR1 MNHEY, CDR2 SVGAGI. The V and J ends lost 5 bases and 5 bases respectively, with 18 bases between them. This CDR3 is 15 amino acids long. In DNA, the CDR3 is TGTGCCAGCAGTCCCGGGGGTGCTCGGGGGGAGACCCAGTACTTC. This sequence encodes CASSPGGARGETQYF.

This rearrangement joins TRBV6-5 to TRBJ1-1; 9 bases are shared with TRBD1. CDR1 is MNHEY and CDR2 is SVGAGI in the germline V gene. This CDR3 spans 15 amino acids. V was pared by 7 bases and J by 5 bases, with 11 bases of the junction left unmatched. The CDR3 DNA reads TGTGCCAGCACCGGGGACAGGGCGGGTCTTACTGAAGCTTTCTTT. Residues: CASTGDRAGLTEAFF.

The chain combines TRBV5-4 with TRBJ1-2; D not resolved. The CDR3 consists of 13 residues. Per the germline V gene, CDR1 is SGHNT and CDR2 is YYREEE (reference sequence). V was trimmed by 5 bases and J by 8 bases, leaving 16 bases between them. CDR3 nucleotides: TGTGCCAGCAGTTTTCCAGGTGATCAAGGCTACACCTTC. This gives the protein CASSFPGDQGYTF. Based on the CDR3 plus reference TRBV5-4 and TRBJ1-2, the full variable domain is ETGVTQSPTHLIKTRGQQVTLRCSSQSGHNTVSWYQQALGQGPQFIFQYYREEENGRGNFPPRFSGLQFPNYSSELNVNALELDDSALYLCASSFPGDQGYTFGSGTRLTVV.

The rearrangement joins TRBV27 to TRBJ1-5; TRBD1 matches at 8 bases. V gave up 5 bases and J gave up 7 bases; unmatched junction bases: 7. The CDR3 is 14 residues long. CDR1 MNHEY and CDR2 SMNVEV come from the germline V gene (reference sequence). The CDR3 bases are TGTGCCAGCAGTACCCAGGGGGCGAGGCAGCCCCAGCATTTT. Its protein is CASSTQGARQPQHF.

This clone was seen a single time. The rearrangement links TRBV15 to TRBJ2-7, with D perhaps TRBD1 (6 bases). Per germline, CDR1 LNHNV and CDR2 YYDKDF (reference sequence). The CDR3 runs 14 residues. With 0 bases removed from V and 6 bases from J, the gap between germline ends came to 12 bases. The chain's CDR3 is CATSRDPQGSEQYF. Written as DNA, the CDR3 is TGTGCCACCAGCAGAGATCCGCAGGGGAGCGAGCAGTACTTC.

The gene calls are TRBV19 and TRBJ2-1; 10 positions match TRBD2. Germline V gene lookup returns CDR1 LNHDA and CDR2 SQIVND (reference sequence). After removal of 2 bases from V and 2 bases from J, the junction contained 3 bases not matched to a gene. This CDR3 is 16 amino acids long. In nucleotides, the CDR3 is TGTGCCAGTAGTATATATAGCGGGGGGACCTACAATGAGCAGTTCTTC. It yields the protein CASSIYSGGTYNEQFF.

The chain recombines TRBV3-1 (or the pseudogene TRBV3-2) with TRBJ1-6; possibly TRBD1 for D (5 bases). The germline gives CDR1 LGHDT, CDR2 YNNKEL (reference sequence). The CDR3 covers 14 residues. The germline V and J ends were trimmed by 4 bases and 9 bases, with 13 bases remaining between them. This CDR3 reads CASSLRASGSPLHF. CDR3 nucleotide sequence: TGTGCCAGCAGCCTCAGGGCCTCGGGTTCACCCCTCCACTTT.

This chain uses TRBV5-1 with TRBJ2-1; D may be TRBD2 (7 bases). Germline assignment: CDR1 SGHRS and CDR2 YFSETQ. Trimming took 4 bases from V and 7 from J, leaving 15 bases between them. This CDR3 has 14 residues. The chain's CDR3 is CASSPKGGPNEQFF. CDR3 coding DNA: TGCGCCAGCAGCCCTAAGGGGGGGCCTAATGAGCAGTTCTTC. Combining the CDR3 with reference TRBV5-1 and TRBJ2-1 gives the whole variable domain KAGVTQTPRYLIKTRGQQVTLSCSPISGHRSVSWYQQTPGQGLQFLFEYFSETQRNKGNFPGRFSGRQFSNSRSEMNVSTLELGDSALYLCASSPKGGPNEQFFGPGTRLTVL.

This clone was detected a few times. DNA for the CDR3: TGTGCCAGCAGCCAAGCCAGTCGGGCCTACGAGCAGTACTTC. Amino acids: CASSQASRAYEQYF. The J gene is TRBJ2-7, the V gene TRBV3-1 (or the pseudogene TRBV3-2); D is uncertain. V shed 1 base and J shed 2 bases, with 9 bases lying between them. Germline lookup yields CDR1 LGHDT and CDR2 YNNKEL (reference sequence). The CDR3 consists of 14 residues.

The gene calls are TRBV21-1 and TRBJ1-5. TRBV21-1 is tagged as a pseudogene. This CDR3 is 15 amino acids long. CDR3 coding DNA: TGTGCCAGCAGCAAAGTGACTCTGGCTCGTTGGTCCCAGCATTTT. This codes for CASSKVTLARWSQHF.

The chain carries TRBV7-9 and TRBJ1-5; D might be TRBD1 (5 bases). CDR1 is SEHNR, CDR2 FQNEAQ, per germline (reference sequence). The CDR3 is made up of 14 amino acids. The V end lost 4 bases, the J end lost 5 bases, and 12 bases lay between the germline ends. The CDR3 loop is CASSYGRVDQPQHF. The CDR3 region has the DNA TGTGCCAGCAGCTACGGCAGGGTGGATCAGCCCCAGCATTTT.

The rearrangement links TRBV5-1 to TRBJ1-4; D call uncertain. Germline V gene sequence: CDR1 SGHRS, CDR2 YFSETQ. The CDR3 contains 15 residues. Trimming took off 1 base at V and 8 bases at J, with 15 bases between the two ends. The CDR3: CASSLYPGYTEKLFF. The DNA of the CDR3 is TGCGCCAGCAGCTTGTATCCGGGTTATACAGAAAAACTGTTTTTT.

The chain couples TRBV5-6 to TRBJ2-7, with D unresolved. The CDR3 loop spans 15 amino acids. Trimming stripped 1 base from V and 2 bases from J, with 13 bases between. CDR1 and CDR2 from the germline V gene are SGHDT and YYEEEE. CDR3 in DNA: TGTGCCAGCAGCTTGAGGCCTAGATTGGCCTACGAGCAGTACTTC. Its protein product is CASSLRPRLAYEQYF.

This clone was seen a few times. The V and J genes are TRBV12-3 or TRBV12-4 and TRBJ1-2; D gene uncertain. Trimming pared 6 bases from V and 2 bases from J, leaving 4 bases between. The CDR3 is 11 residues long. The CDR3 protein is CASSQNYGYTF. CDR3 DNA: TGTGCCAGCAGCCAGAACTATGGCTACACCTTC.